These 7 T cell receptor beta chains were sequenced from one sample in a study of blood T cell repertoires in COVID-19 (dated by TCRdb to 2020 to 2021). Library construction relied on the immunoSEQ multiplex PCR assay. TCRdb stores this immuneACCESS table with in-frame sequences only. Part of the clones is absent; in the studies checked, under half of the shortfall reflects unresolved V genes, and no reason is known for the rest. This sample gives roughly 14,000 clones in total; over 75% of them show up just once. The ten largest clones add up to approximately 14% of the sample. Sequences were obtained from peripheral blood. The receptor set was obtained from a man aged 50 to 59 with active COVID-19.

This chain joins TRBV6-1 and TRBJ2-5; a weak D match, TRBD1 (5 bases). Germline values: CDR1 MNHNS, CDR2 SASEGT. Trimming removed 3 bases at V and 5 bases at J, with 10 bases between. The CDR3 runs 13 residues. CDR3 nucleotide sequence: TGTGCCAGCAGTGAGTCAGGGTGGGAGACCCAGTACTTC. It is translated as CASSESGWETQYF.

The chain employs TRBV5-6 and TRBJ2-5; 11 bases are a match to TRBD2. V lost 5 bases and J lost 5; bases outside the gene matches: 11. The V gene's germline CDR1 is SGHDT and CDR2 YYEEEE. The CDR3 runs 16 residues. The DNA for the CDR3 is TGTGCCAGCAGTCGTCGGACTAGCGGGTGGAGGGAGACCCAGTACTTC. It specifies CASSRRTSGWRETQYF.

A single count supports this clone. For the CDR3, the DNA is TGCGCCAGCAGCCAGCTCGGGGTGAACACTGAAGCTTTCTTT. This translates into CASSQLGVNTEAFF. The chain employs TRBV4-1 and TRBJ1-1; D gene uncertain. Germline V gene lookup returns CDR1 MGHRA and CDR2 YSYEKL. The V gene lost 3 bases and the J gene lost 0 bases, with 8 bases spanning the gap. The CDR3 extends over 14 amino acids.

The genes are TRBV7-3 and TRBJ2-1, with a tentative D call TRBD1 (5 bases). Deletions cut 5 bases from V and 3 bases from J, with 8 bases between. CDR1 and CDR2 from the germline V gene are SGHTA and FQGTGA. CDR3 length: 13 residues. CDR3 amino acids: CASSQTVYNEQFF. The CDR3 bases are TGTGCCAGCAGCCAGACAGTCTACAATGAGCAGTTCTTC.

This clone was found a few times. V is TRBV2 and J is TRBJ2-5; TRBD2 matches 14 bases. The germline gives CDR1 SNHLY, CDR2 FYNNEI. V shed 6 bases and J 5 bases; nucleotides not matched to a gene: 5. CDR3 length: 15 amino acids. The DNA of the CDR3 is TGTGCCAGCAGCAAAGGACTAGCGGGAGGTGAGACCCAGTACTTC. Protein: CASSKGLAGGETQYF. The entire variable domain, with the rest obtained from reference TRBV2 and TRBJ2-5, is as follows: EPEVTQTPSHQVTQMGQEVILRCVPISNHLYFYWYRQILGQKVEFLVSFYNNEISEKSEIFDDQFSVERPDGSNFTLKIRSTKLEDSAMYFCASSKGLAGGETQYFGPGTRLLVL.

About this clone itself: The junction departs from germline at one end; a sequencing error may be responsible. Other DNA sequences within the sample encode an identical CDR3. The chain carries TRBV7-2 and TRBJ1-4, with D possibly matching TRBD1 (6 bases). This CDR3 region has 15 residues. Germline loops: CDR1 SGHTA, CDR2 FQGNSA. The chain's CDR3 is CASSNTGTRNEKLFF. The CDR3 bases are TGTGCCAGCAGTAATACCGGGACAAGGAATGAAAAATTGTTTTTT.

This chain links TRBV14 with TRBJ2-7, with 7 bases that match TRBD1. Germline CDR1 is SGHDN and CDR2 is FVKESK. Losses at the gene ends were 1 base for V and 6 bases for J; bases not matched to a gene: 6. This CDR3 region has 14 residues. The DNA of the CDR3 is TGTGCCAGCAGCCAAGTAGGGGGCCGAACCGAGCAGTACTTC. Its protein product is CASSQVGGRTEQYF. The variable domain in full, completed from reference TRBV14 and TRBJ2-7, reads EAGVTQFPSHSVIEKGQTVTLRCDPISGHDNLYWYRRVMGKEIKFLLHFVKESKQDESGMPNNRFLAERTGGTYSTLKVQPAELEDSGVYFCASSQVGGRTEQYFGPGTRLTVT.